A selection of T cell receptor beta chains follows, all from one sample in a study of response to subunit inactivated influenza vaccine. TCRdb itself ran the RT-PCR reads through MiXCR, one entry per CDR3 protein. The top ten hold approximately 9.9% of the sample, which has around 600,000 distinct CDR3 sequences, around 11% seen once. These data were also filed under a second study, of T cells expressing NK-cell markers.

Specimen: PBMCs from blood, collected on the day of vaccination. The receptors here all came from a man aged 45-65 years who received an inactivated influenza vaccine. The CDR3 runs from the conserved cysteine through the conserved F or W. The D gene is left open where the match is weak. Clone size is given for some rows only: seen once, a few or many times, or a class if the clone is expanded.

j_gene	v_gene	d_gene	abundance	CDR3aa	CDR3nt
TRBJ1-5	TRBV28	-	few	CASSKVSLGGNQPQHF	TGTGCCAGCAGTAAAGTTAGCCTAGGGGGCAATCAGCCCCAGCATTTT
TRBJ1-4	TRBV7-2	-	few	CASSSQFRAERLFF	TGTGCCAGCAGCTCCCAGTTCCGGGCGGAAAGGCTGTTTTTT
TRBJ2-1	TRBV7-9	-	-	CASSFGPSEQFF	TGTGCCAGCTCGTTTGGGCCGAGTGAGCAGTTCTTC
TRBJ2-7	TRBV4-3	TRBD1	few	CASSHQFTGQGTSYEQYF	TGCGCCAGCAGCCACCAATTTACGGGACAGGGAACCTCCTACGAGCAGTACTTC
TRBJ2-3	TRBV4-3	TRBD2	few	CASSQGPAGTDTQYF	TGCGCCAGCAGCCAAGGACCAGCGGGGACAGATACGCAGTATTTT
TRBJ2-5	TRBV10-2	-	-	CASSVSEETQYF	TGCGCCAGCAGTGTTAGCGAAGAGACCCAGTACTTC
TRBJ1-1	TRBV29-1	-	-	CSVAGGVNTEAFF	TGCAGCGTTGCGGGGGGGGTGAACACTGAAGCTTTCTTT
TRBJ2-4	TRBV5-1	-	few	CASSLVGRSPKNIQYF	TGCGCCAGCAGCTTGGTGGGCAGGAGCCCCAAAAACATTCAGTACTTC
TRBJ2-5	TRBV20-1	-	few	CSAKTRPGVETQYF	TGCAGTGCCAAAACAAGGCCAGGCGTAGAGACCCAGTACTTC
TRBJ2-5	TRBV12-3/TRBV12-4	TRBD2	few	CASSRRLAGNWETQYF	TGTGCCAGCAGTCGTCGACTAGCGGGTAATTGGGAGACCCAGTACTTC
TRBJ2-2	TRBV7-2	-	-	CASSSHRVTGELFF	TGTGCCAGCAGCTCCCACAGGGTGACCGGGGAGCTGTTTTTT
TRBJ2-7	TRBV20-1	TRBD1	-	CSAKPGQQAYEQYF	TGCAGTGCAAAGCCGGGACAGCAAGCCTACGAGCAGTACTTC
TRBJ2-1	TRBV25-1	TRBD2	few	CASSATSGDYNEQFF	TGTGCCAGCAGTGCAACTAGCGGGGACTACAATGAGCAGTTCTTC
TRBJ1-2	TRBV20-1	-	-	CSVHRTNYGYTF	TGCAGTGTTCACAGGACAAACTATGGCTACACCTTC
TRBJ2-3	TRBV9	-	-	CASSPAGHTDTQYF	TGTGCCAGCAGCCCAGCGGGCCACACAGATACGCAGTATTTT
TRBJ2-7	TRBV7-2	-	-	CASSLDWDSYEQYF	TGTGCCAGCAGCTTAGACTGGGATTCCTACGAGCAGTACTTC
TRBJ2-3	TRBV7-2	-	-	CASRGPLSTDTQYF	TGTGCCAGCAGAGGCCCACTTAGCACAGATACGCAGTATTTT
TRBJ2-7	TRBV4-3	-	-	CASSQQSGYEQYF	TGCGCCAGCAGCCAACAGTCAGGCTACGAGCAGTACTTC
TRBJ2-4	TRBV9	TRBD2	many	CASSVSGLGDIQYF	TGTGCCAGCAGCGTATCGGGACTAGGGGACATTCAGTACTTC
TRBJ2-7	TRBV7-9	-	-	CASSLTGTSGEQYF	TGTGCCAGCAGCCTCACCGGGACCTCCGGGGAGCAGTACTTC
TRBJ1-2	TRBV7-9	-	many	CASSLSGTDYGYTF	TGTGCCAGCAGCTTATCAGGGACTGACTATGGCTACACCTTC
TRBJ2-2	TRBV20-1	-	few	CSARKGEINTGELFF	TGCAGTGCTAGAAAAGGAGAAATAAACACCGGGGAGCTGTTTTTT
TRBJ1-1	TRBV30	-	many	CAWSSGVGRTEAFF	TGTGCCTGGAGTTCAGGTGTCGGTAGGACTGAAGCTTTCTTT
TRBJ2-3	TRBV20-1	-	-	CSARMYRTDTQYF	TGCAGTGCTAGGATGTACCGCACAGATACGCAGTATTTT
TRBJ1-5	TRBV27	TRBD1	few	CASSFTGEQPQHF	TGTGCCAGCAGTTTTACAGGGGAGCAGCCCCAGCATTTT
TRBJ2-2	TRBV5-1	TRBD1	many	CASSPDRGQGAGELFF	TGCGCCAGCAGCCCGGACAGGGGTCAGGGGGCCGGGGAGCTGTTTTTT
TRBJ1-4	TRBV12-3/TRBV12-4	-	-	CASSFEYVRGKLFF	TGTGCCAGCAGTTTCGAGTACGTGAGGGGAAAACTGTTTTTT
TRBJ2-7	TRBV7-9	TRBD2	-	CASSLLTGGLIDEQYF	TGTGCCAGCAGCTTATTAACGGGAGGGCTTATAGACGAGCAGTACTTC
TRBJ2-2	TRBV7-2	TRBD1	-	CASSWGQGARNTGELFF	TGTGCCAGCAGCTGGGGACAGGGGGCGCGGAACACCGGGGAGCTGTTTTTT
TRBJ1-4	TRBV7-8	TRBD1	-	CASSFDRDNEKLFF	TGTGCCAGCAGCTTCGACAGGGATAATGAAAAACTGTTTTTT
TRBJ1-1	TRBV6-1	-	-	CANDLRICPGNTEAFF	TGTGCCAACGATTTACGAATTTGTCCCGGGAACACTGAAGCTTTCTTT
TRBJ2-3	TRBV7-9	TRBD1	few	CASSAGQGGTDTQYF	TGTGCCAGCAGCGCGGGACAGGGAGGCACAGATACGCAGTATTTT
TRBJ2-7	TRBV7-9	TRBD1	-	CASSFGGQGDEQYF	TGTGCCAGCAGCTTCGGGGGACAGGGAGACGAGCAGTACTTC
TRBJ2-2	TRBV5-1	-	-	CASSFGTSGAGELFF	TGCGCCAGCAGCTTCGGGACCTCGGGCGCCGGGGAGCTGTTTTTT
TRBJ2-1	TRBV7-9	TRBD1	many	CASSSTGGSDEQFF	TGTGCCAGCAGCTCGACAGGGGGTAGCGATGAGCAGTTCTTC
TRBJ1-1	TRBV12-3/TRBV12-4	-	-	CASSLVGGIFSTEAFF	TGTGCCAGCAGTTTGGTTGGGGGGATCTTTAGCACTGAAGCTTTCTTT
TRBJ2-5	TRBV20-1	TRBD2	-	CSASPSSGSGTQYF	TGCAGTGCTAGCCCGAGTAGCGGGAGTGGGACCCAGTACTTC
TRBJ2-5	TRBV14	-	-	CASSQVLASETQYF	TGTGCCAGCAGCCAGGTCCTAGCATCGGAGACCCAGTACTTC
TRBJ2-3	TRBV20-1	-	many	CSARFTDTQYF	TGCAGTGCTAGGTTCACAGATACGCAGTATTTT
TRBJ1-1	TRBV3-1	-	-	CASSQLQGNTEAFF	TGTGCCAGCAGCCAACTCCAGGGGAACACTGAAGCTTTCTTT
TRBJ2-7	TRBV2	TRBD1	-	CASSKQGAVTYEQYF	TGTGCCAGCAGTAAACAGGGGGCAGTCACCTACGAGCAGTACTTC
TRBJ1-5	TRBV12-3/TRBV12-4	-	few	CASTEGRGGNQPQHF	TGTGCCAGCACCGAAGGTCGGGGTGGCAATCAGCCCCAGCATTTT
TRBJ2-7	TRBV12-3/TRBV12-4	-	-	CASSPEQNEQYF	TGTGCCAGCAGTCCTGAACAGAACGAGCAGTACTTC
TRBJ1-2	TRBV2	-	-	CASSMQGTAIYGYTF	TGTGCCAGCAGTATGCAGGGGACGGCGATCTATGGCTACACCTTC
TRBJ2-3	TRBV4-3	TRBD1	-	CASSQFSNRGNTQYF	TGCGCCAGCAGCCAATTCAGTAACAGGGGAAATACGCAGTATTTT
TRBJ2-3	TRBV7-2	-	few	CASSFRLIPTDTQYF	TGTGCCAGCAGCTTTCGTCTAATCCCCACAGATACGCAGTATTTT
TRBJ2-2	TRBV2	-	-	CASRTGRANTGELFF	TGTGCCAGCAGAACTGGACGGGCGAACACCGGGGAGCTGTTTTTT
TRBJ2-3	TRBV12-3/TRBV12-4	TRBD2	-	CASRIAGVDTQYF	TGTGCCAGCAGGATAGCGGGAGTAGATACGCAGTATTTT
TRBJ2-5	TRBV20-1	TRBD2	-	CSLHPGLKQETQYF	TGCAGTCTGCATCCGGGACTAAAACAAGAGACCCAGTACTTC
TRBJ1-5	TRBV15	-	-	CATSSDSLNQPQHF	TGTGCCACCAGCAGTGACAGCCTTAATCAGCCCCAGCATTTT